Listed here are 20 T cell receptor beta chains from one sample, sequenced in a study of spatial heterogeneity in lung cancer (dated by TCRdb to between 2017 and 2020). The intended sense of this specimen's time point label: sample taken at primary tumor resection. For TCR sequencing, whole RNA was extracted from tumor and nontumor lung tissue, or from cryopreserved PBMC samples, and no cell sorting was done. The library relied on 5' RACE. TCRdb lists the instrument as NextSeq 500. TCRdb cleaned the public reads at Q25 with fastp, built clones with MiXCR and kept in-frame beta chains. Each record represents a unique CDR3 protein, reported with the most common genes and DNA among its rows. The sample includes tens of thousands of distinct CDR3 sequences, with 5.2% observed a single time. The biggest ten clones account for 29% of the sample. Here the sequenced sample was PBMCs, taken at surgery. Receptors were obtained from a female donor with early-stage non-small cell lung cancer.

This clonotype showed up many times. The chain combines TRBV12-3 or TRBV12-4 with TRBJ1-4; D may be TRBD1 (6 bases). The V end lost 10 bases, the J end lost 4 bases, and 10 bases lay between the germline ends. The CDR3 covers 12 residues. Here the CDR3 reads CATHRDNEKLFF. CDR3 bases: TGTGCCACACACAGGGATAATGAAAAACTGTTTTTT.

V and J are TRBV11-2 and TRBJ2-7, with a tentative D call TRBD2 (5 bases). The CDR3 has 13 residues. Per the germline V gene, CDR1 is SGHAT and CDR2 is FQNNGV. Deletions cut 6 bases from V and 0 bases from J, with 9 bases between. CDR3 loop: CASRGLRSYEQYF. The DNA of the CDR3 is TGTGCCAGCAGAGGACTCCGCTCCTACGAGCAGTACTTC.

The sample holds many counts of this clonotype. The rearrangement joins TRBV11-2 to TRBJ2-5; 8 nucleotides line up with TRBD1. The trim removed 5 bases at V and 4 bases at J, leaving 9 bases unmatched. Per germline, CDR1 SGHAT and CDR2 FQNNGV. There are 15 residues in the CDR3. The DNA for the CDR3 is TGTGCCAGCAGCCAGACCGGACAGGGAATAGAGACCCAGTACTTC. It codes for CASSQTGQGIETQYF.

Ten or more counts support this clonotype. The CDR3 loop reads CASSLNREDRDLTDTQYF. The CDR3 region has the DNA TGTGCCAGCAGCTTAAACCGGGAGGACCGAGACCTCACAGATACGCAGTATTTT. This chain connects TRBV11-3 to TRBJ2-3; 7 positions agree with TRBD2. CDR1 and CDR2 (germline): SGHNT, YENEEA. CDR3 length: 18 residues. Unmatched junction bases numbered 13, after V lost 2 bases and J lost 2 bases.

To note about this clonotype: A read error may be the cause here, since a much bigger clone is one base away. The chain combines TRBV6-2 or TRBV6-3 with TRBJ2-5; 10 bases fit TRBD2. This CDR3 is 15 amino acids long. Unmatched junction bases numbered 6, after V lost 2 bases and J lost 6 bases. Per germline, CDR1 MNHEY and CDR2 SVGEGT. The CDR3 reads CASSYGLAAKKTQYF. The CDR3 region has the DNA TGTGCCAGCAGTTACGGACTAGCGGCTAAGAAGACCCAGTACTTC.

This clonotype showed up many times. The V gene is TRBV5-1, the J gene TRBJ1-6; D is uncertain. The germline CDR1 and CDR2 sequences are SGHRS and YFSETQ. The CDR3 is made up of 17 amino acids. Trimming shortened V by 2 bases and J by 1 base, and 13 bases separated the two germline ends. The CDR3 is CASSFGSGGSYNSPLHF. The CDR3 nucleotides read TGCGCCAGCAGCTTTGGATCAGGCGGATCCTATAATTCACCCCTCCACTTT.

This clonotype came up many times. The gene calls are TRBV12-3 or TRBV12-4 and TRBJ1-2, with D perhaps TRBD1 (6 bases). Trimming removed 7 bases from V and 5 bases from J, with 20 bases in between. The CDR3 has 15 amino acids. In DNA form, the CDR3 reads TGTGCCAGCAAACCGACAGGCCCTTCCCAATATGGCTACACCTTC. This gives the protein CASKPTGPSQYGYTF.

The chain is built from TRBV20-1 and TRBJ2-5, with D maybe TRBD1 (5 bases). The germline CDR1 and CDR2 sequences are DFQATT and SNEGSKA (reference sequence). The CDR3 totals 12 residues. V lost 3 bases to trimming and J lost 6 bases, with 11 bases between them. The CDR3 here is CSARDTGQTQYF. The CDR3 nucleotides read TGCAGTGCTAGGGACACTGGGCAGACCCAGTACTTC.

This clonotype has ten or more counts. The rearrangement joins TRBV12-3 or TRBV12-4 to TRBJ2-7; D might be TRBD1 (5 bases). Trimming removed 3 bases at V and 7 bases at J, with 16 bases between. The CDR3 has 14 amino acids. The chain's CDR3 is CASSLTASTREQYF. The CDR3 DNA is TGTGCCAGCAGTTTGACAGCCAGTACGAGGGAGCAGTACTTC.

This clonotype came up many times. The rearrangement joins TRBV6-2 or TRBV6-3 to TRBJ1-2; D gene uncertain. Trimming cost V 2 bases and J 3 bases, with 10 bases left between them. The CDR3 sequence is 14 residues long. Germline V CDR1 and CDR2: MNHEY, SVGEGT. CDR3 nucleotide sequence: TGTGCCAGCAGTTACCCAACATGGGACTATGGCTACACCTTC. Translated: CASSYPTWDYGYTF.

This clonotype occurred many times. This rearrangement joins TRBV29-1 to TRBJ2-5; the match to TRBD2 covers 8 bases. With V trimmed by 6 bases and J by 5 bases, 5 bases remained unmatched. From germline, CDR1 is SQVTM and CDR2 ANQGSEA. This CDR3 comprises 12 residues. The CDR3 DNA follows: TGCAGCGTGGGGACTAGGGGCGAGACCCAGTACTTC. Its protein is CSVGTRGETQYF.

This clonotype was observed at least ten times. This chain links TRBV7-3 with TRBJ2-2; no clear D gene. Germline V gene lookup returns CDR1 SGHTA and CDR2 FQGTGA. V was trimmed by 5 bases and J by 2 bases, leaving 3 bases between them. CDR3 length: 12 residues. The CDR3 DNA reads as TGTGCCAGCAGCCGTAACACCGGGGAGCTGTTTTTT. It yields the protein CASSRNTGELFF.

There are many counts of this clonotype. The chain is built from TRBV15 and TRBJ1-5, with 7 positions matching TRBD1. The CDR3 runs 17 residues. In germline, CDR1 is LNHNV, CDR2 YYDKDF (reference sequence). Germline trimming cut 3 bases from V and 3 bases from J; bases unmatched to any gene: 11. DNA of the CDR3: TGTGCCACCAGCAGGAACCCCGGGCAGGGGGTCAATCAGCCCCAGCATTTT. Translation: CATSRNPGQGVNQPQHF.

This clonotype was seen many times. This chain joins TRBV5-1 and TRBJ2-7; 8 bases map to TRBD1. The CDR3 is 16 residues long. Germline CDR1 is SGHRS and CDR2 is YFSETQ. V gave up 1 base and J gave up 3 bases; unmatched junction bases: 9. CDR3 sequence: CASSLTDSGQGYEQYF. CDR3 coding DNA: TGCGCCAGCAGCTTGACTGATTCTGGACAGGGCTACGAGCAGTACTTC. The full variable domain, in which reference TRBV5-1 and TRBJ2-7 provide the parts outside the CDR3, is KAGVTQTPRYLIKTRGQQVTLSCSPISGHRSVSWYQQTPGQGLQFLFEYFSETQRNKGNFPGRFSGRQFSNSRSEMNVSTLELGDSALYLCASSLTDSGQGYEQYFGPGTRLTVT.

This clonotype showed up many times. The chain's CDR3 is CASSWGTSGSSYEQYF. The CDR3 DNA is TGTGCCAGCAGCTGGGGGACTAGCGGGAGCTCCTACGAGCAGTACTTC. The chain joins TRBV7-8 to TRBJ2-7; 14 nucleotides match TRBD2. The CDR3 totals 16 residues. In germline, CDR1 is SGHVS, CDR2 FQNEAQ. The trim removed 4 bases at V and 0 bases at J, leaving 2 bases unmatched. Combining the CDR3 with reference TRBV7-8 and TRBJ2-7 gives the whole variable domain GAGVSQSPRYKVAKRGQDVALRCDPISGHVSLFWYQQALGQGPEFLTYFQNEAQLDKSGLPSDRFFAERPEGSVSTLKIQRTQQEDSAVYLCASSWGTSGSSYEQYFGPGTRLTVT.

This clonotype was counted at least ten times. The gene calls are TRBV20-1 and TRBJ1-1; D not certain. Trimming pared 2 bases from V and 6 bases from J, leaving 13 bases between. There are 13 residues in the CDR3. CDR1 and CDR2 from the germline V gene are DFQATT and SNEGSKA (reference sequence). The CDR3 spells CSARIAGSPEAFF. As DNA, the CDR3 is TGCAGTGCTAGAATAGCGGGAAGCCCTGAAGCTTTCTTT.

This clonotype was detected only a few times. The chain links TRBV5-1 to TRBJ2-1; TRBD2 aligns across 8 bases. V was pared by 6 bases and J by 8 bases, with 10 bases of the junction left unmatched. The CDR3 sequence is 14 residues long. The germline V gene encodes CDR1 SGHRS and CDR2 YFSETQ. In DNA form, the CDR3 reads TGCGCCAGCACCGTTAGCGGGGTTCAGGATGAGCAGTTCTTC. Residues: CASTVSGVQDEQFF.

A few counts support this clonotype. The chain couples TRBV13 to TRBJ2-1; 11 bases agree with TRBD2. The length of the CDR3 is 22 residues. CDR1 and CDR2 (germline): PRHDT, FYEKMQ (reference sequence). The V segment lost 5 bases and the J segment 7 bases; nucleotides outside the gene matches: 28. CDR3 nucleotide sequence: TGTGCCAGCAGCGTTGACAGTAGCTGGCGACTAGCGGGATTGGGGGAGCTAAATGAGCAGTTCTTC. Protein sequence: CASSVDSSWRLAGLGELNEQFF.

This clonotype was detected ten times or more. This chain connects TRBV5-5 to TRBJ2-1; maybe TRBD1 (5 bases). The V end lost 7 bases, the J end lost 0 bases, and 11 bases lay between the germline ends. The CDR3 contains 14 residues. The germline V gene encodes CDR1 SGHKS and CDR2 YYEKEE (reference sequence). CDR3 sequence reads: CASRTFSSYNEQFF. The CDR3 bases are TGTGCCAGCCGGACATTTAGCTCCTACAATGAGCAGTTCTTC.

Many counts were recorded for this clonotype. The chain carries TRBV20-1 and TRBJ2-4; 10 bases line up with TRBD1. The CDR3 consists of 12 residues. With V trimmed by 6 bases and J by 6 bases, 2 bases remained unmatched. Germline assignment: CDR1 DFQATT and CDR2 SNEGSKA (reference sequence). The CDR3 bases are TGCAGTGCAGGACAGGGGGGAAACATTCAGTACTTC. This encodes CSAGQGGNIQYF.